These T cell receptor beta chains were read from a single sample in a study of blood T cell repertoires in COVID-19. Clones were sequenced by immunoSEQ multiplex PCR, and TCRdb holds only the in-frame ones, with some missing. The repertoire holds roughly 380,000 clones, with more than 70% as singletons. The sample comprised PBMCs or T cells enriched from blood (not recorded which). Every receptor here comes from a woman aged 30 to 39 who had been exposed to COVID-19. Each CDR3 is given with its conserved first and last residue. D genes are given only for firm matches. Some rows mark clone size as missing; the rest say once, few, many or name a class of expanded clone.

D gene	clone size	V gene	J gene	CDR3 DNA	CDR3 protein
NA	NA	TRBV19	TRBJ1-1	TGTGCCACCTCGGACAGGAACACTGAAGCTTTCTTT	CATSDRNTEAFF
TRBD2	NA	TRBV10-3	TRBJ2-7	TGTGCCATCAGTGAGTCTGGGCGGGAGGGGTACGAGCAGTACTTC	CAISESGREGYEQYF
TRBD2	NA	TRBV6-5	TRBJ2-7	TGTGCCAGCAGCTCCTTTGCGGGAGGTAACTACGAGCAGTACTTC	CASSSFAGGNYEQYF
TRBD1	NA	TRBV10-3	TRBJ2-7	TGTGCCATCACCCTGGGGGGGGACAGGGATCCCTACGAGCAGTACTTC	CAITLGGDRDPYEQYF
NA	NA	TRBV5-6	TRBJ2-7	TGTGCCAGCAGCTTTTACGGGGGTTTGTCCTACGAGCAGTACTTC	CASSFYGGLSYEQYF
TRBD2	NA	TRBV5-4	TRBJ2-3	TGTGCCAGCAGCAAGCCTAGCGGGGGTTCTTCCACAGATACGCAGTATTTT	CASSKPSGGSSTDTQYF
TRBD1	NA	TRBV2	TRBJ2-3	TGTGCCAGCAGTGAAGGGCCCGGGACAGGGCCGGATACGCAGTATTTT	CASSEGPGTGPDTQYF
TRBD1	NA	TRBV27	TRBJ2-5	TGTGCCAGCAGTTTTTCCGGGACAGAGTACCAAGAGACCCAGTACTTC	CASSFSGTEYQETQYF
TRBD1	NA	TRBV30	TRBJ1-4	TGTGCCGGACAGGAGAGAAATGAAAAACTGTTTTTT	CAGQERNEKLFF
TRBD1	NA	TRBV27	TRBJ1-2	TGTGCCAGCAGTCCCGGGACAGTTACCTATGGCTACACCTTC	CASSPGTVTYGYTF
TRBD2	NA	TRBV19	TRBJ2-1	TGTGCCAGTAGTATACCAGGGACTAGCGGGAGACGCAATGAGCAGTTCTTC	CASSIPGTSGRRNEQFF
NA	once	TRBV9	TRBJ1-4	TGTGCCAGCAGCGCTACCTCAGGGCCCACTAATGAAAAACTGTTTTTT	CASSATSGPTNEKLFF
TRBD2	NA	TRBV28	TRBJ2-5	TGTGCCAGCAGTTCTCAGCGGGAGGAACAAGAGACCCAGTACTTC	CASSSQREEQETQYF
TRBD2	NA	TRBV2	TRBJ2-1	TGTGCCAGCAGGTGGGCTAGCGGAGACAATGAGCAGTTCTTC	CASRWASGDNEQFF
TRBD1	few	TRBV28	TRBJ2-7	TGTGCCAGCAGCGAGCCGGGACAGGGATACGAGCAGTACTTC	CASSEPGQGYEQYF
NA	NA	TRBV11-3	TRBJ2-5	TGTGCCAGCAGTTCCGACGGTTTTGTCAGGGGTGAGACCCAGTACTTC	CASSSDGFVRGETQYF
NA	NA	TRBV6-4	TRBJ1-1	TGTGCCAGCCCCGGCCCAGACAGTTTAAACACTGAAGCTTTCTTT	CASPGPDSLNTEAFF
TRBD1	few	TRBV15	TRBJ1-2	TGTGCCACCAGCAGAGGACAGGGCTATGGCTACACCTTC	CATSRGQGYGYTF
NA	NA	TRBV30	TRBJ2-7	TGTGCCTGGGCCTCCTCCTACGAGCAGTACTTC	CAWASSYEQYF
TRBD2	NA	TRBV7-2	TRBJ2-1	TGTGCCAGCAGCGCCCGGGGGCTAGCGGGAGGGAATGAGCAGTTCTTC	CASSARGLAGGNEQFF
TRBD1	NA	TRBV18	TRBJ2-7	TGTGCCAGCTCACCGGACAGGGAAGGAGGGGAGCAGTACTTC	CASSPDREGGEQYF
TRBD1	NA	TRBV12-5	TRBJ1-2	TGTGCTAGTGGTTTCGGACAGGCCAACTATGGCTACACCTTC	CASGFGQANYGYTF
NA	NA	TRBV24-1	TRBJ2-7	TGTGCCACCAGTGACTCCGGGACAACCTCCTACGAGCAGTACTTC	CATSDSGTTSYEQYF
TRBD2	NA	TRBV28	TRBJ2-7	TGTGCCAGCATCATCGGGGGGTCCTCCTACGAGCAGTACTTC	CASIIGGSSYEQYF
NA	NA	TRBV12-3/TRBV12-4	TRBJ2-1	TGTGCCAGCAGCACAGGATACAATGAGCAGTTCTTC	CASSTGYNEQFF
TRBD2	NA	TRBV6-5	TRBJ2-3	TGTGCCAGCACCCTAGCGGGGGGCGGGGATACGCAGTATTTT	CASTLAGGGDTQYF
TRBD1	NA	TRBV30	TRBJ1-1	TGTGCCTGGGACAGGGTGAGAACTGAAGCTTTCTTT	CAWDRVRTEAFF
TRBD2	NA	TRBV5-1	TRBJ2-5	TGCGCCAGCAGCTTCCGAAGCGGGAGAGGGCAGGAGACCCAGTACTTC	CASSFRSGRGQETQYF
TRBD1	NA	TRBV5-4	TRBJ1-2	TGTGCCAGCAGCTCCTCCGGGACAGTCTATGGCTACACCTTC	CASSSSGTVYGYTF
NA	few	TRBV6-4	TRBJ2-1	TGTGCCAGCAGTATGGGCGACCCTGCCTCCTACAATGAGCAGTTCTTC	CASSMGDPASYNEQFF
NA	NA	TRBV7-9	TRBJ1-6	TGTGCCAGCAGCTTAGAAGATCCAGGGTACAATTCACCCCTCCACTTT	CASSLEDPGYNSPLHF
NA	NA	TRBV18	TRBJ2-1	TGTGCCAGCTCACCGGGATGGAGCGGCTCCTACAATGAGCAGTTCTTC	CASSPGWSGSYNEQFF
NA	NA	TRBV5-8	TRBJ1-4	TGTGCCAGCAGCGTATATGCAACTAATGAAAAACTGTTTTTT	CASSVYATNEKLFF
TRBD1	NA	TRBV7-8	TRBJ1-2	TGTGCCAGCAGCGCTCAGGGGGCTCTTGGCTACACCTTC	CASSAQGALGYTF
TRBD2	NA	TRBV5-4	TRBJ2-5	TGTGCCAGCAGCGGGGAGGGGACGTTGGAGACCCAGTACTTC	CASSGEGTLETQYF
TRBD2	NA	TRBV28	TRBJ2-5	TGTGCCAGCAGTAATGGACTAGCGGGGGACCGTAGGCAAGAGACCCAGTACTTC	CASSNGLAGDRRQETQYF
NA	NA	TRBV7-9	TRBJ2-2	TGTGCCAGCAGTTCAATGAAACAGTCAGCGAACACCGGGGAGCTGTTTTTT	CASSSMKQSANTGELFF